There are a few counts of the clone carrying this T cell receptor beta chain. Its antigen is not known. The V and J ends lost 7 bases and 1 base respectively, with 13 bases between them. Germline-derived CDR1 and CDR2 are SGHTA and FQGNSA. The CDR3 has 14 amino acids. The sample comes from a study of response to subunit inactivated influenza vaccine. Study-level findings and limits: Every seasonal influenza vaccination brings in few new T cells, the authors suggested.

TCRdb called the RT-PCR reads again in MiXCR, with one record for every CDR3 protein. In the table there are more than 400,000 distinct CDR3 sequences, about 10% of which are singletons. V usage is TRBV7-2 and J usage is TRBJ1-1; TRBD1 might be the D (5 bases). The origin of this receptor is a man over 45 who received an inactivated influenza vaccine. Sequenced here: PBMCs from blood, sampled roughly 6 weeks after vaccination. DNA for the CDR3: TGTGCCAGCAAAAACAGGCTGGAGAACACTGAAGCTTTCTTT. Translating it yields CASKNRLENTEAFF.